This TCR beta chain was recorded in a study of blood T cell repertoires in COVID-19. Across the whole study: PBMCs, B-cell-depleted T cells, or T cells were the source of the cDNA or gDNA that made up the material.

The junction had 8 bases not matched to a gene; V was cut back by 3 bases and J by 6 bases. CDR1 is KGHDR, CDR2 SFDVKD, per germline. CDR3 length: 16 residues. The assay was immunoSEQ multiplex PCR, and TCRdb's table has in-frame clones only and misses some. The sample holds about 200,000 clones, 70% to 85% seen once. The chain links TRBV24-1 to TRBJ1-5; 9 bases match TRBD1. The receptor comes from a woman aged 60-75 years with acute COVID-19. Sequenced material: PBMCs or T cells enriched from blood (not recorded which). CDR3 DNA: TGTGCCACCAGTGATCCTACAGGGGGCGAAGGTCAGCCCCAGCATTTT. Translation gives CATSDPTGGEGQPQHF.